The 32 T cell receptor beta chains below all came from one sample that was sequenced in a study of T-cell reconstitution after alpha-beta-depleted transplantation in children. Library preparation (for TCRbeta) was performed with unique molecular identifiers. TCRdb re-derived calls from the PCR reads in MiXCR, one entry per CDR3 protein. This sample has hundreds of thousands of distinct CDR3 sequences, with approximately 15% found just once. The input for sequencing was PBMCs from the stem cell graft donor, taken from the stem cell graft. The receptors come from a human donor who donated a stem cell graft to a child with acute myeloid leukemia.

This clonotype was picked up many times. The rearrangement links TRBV12-3 or TRBV12-4 to TRBJ2-3; 12 nucleotides match TRBD1. This CDR3 is 16 amino acids long. V was clipped by 5 bases and J by 4 bases; unmatched bases: 7. The CDR3 region has the DNA TGTGCCAGCAGTCCAGGGACAGGGGGCGGCGCAGATACGCAGTATTTT. It is translated as CASSPGTGGGADTQYF.

This clonotype appeared many times. The chain joins TRBV20-1 to TRBJ1-1; D is possibly TRBD1 (6 bases). CDR3 size: 14 residues. V lost 1 base to trimming and J lost 1 base, with 10 bases between them. CDR1 and CDR2 (germline): DFQATT, SNEGSKA (reference sequence). CDR3 nucleotides: TGCAGTGCTAGAGCGGACAGAGAGAACACTGAAGCTTTCTTT. This gives the protein CSARADRENTEAFF.

To note about this clonotype: One end of the junction varies from germline; a read error may be responsible. The chain uses TRBV20-1 and TRBJ1-5; D gene ambiguous. CDR1 DFQATT and CDR2 SNEGSKA come from the germline V gene (reference sequence). The length of the CDR3 is 12 residues. The CDR3 DNA is TGCAGTGCTAGAGGCGGGAATCGGCCCCAGCATTTT. Protein: CSARGGNRPQHF.

V and J are TRBV6-4 and TRBJ2-7, with 7 bases lining up with TRBD2. V was clipped by 5 bases and J by 0 bases; unmatched bases: 10. Germline CDR1 is MRHNA and CDR2 is SNTAGT. The CDR3 is 16 amino acids. The CDR3 loop is CASSSQLGGSSYEQYV. The DNA for the CDR3 is TGTGCCAGCAGTAGCCAATTGGGGGGGAGCTCCTACGAGCAGTACGTC.

There are many counts of this clonotype. The rearrangement joins TRBV7-2 to TRBJ2-5; the match to TRBD2 covers 12 bases. The CDR3 runs 15 residues. CDR1 and CDR2 (germline): SGHTA, FQGNSA. V lost 3 bases, J lost 4 bases, and 3 bases stayed unmatched. DNA of the CDR3: TGTGCCAGCAGCTTTGGACTAGCGGGGCGAGAGACCCAGTACTTC. This gives the protein CASSFGLAGRETQYF. Filled out from reference TRBV7-2 and TRBJ2-5, the complete variable domain reads GAGVSQSPSNKVTEKGKDVELRCDPISGHTALYWYRQSLGQGLEFLIYFQGNSAPDKSGLPSDRFSAERTGGSVSTLTIQRTQQEDSAVYLCASSFGLAGRETQYFGPGTRLLVL.

This clonotype has only a few counts. The chain recombines TRBV29-1 with TRBJ2-5; 10 positions agree with TRBD1. Per germline, CDR1 SQVTM and CDR2 ANQGSEA. J was trimmed by 3 bases and V by 4 bases; bases with no gene match: 2. This CDR3 is 13 amino acids long. The CDR3 sequence is CSVGTGGEETQYF. CDR3 nucleotide sequence: TGCAGCGTTGGGACAGGGGGGGAAGAGACCCAGTACTTC.

This chain uses TRBV28 with TRBJ2-2; 7 bases map to TRBD2. With V trimmed by 7 bases and J by 7 bases, 15 bases remained unmatched. This CDR3 is built from 16 residues. Germline V gives CDR1 MDHEN, CDR2 SYDVKM. Written as DNA, the CDR3 is TGTGCCAGCAACCGCCGGGGGGTCCCCTTAGTCGGGGAGCTGTTTTTT. It yields the protein CASNRRGVPLVGELFF.

The genes are TRBV29-1 and TRBJ2-2, with TRBD1 matching 7 bases. V dropped 4 bases and J dropped 1; count of bases not matched to a gene: 9. The germline CDR1 and CDR2 sequences are SQVTM and ANQGSEA. The CDR3 is made up of 16 amino acids. The CDR3 is CSVVRSGTENTGELFF. In DNA, the CDR3 is TGCAGCGTTGTTAGATCCGGGACAGAGAACACCGGGGAGCTGTTTTTT.

This clonotype turned up a few times. The V gene is TRBV4-3, the J gene TRBJ2-5, with 11 bases aligning to TRBD1. V shed 4 bases and J 1 base; nucleotides not matched to a gene: 2. The CDR3 length is 15 residues. Per germline, CDR1 LGHNA and CDR2 YSLEER. CDR3 in amino acids: CASSRDRGIQETQYF. CDR3 coding DNA: TGCGCCAGCAGCCGGGACAGGGGGATCCAAGAGACCCAGTACTTC.

This clonotype was counted at least ten times. V is TRBV9 and J is TRBJ2-1; tentative D call: TRBD1 (6 bases). Per germline, CDR1 SGDLS and CDR2 YYNGEE. The V and J ends lost 0 bases and 6 bases respectively, with 13 bases between them. This CDR3 has 15 residues. CDR3: CASSVAAGEINEQFF. In DNA, the CDR3 is TGTGCCAGCAGCGTAGCGGCAGGGGAGATCAATGAGCAGTTCTTC.

This clonotype was picked up a small number of times. The chain recombines TRBV20-1 with TRBJ2-5; 7 positions agree with TRBD2. Trimming took 5 bases from V and 2 from J; bases not matched to a gene: 2. This CDR3 spans 12 amino acids. Per germline, CDR1 DFQATT and CDR2 SNEGSKA (reference sequence). CDR3 amino acids: CSAPGLQETQYF. As DNA, the CDR3 is TGCAGTGCTCCGGGACTACAAGAGACCCAGTACTTC.

This clonotype was picked up a small number of times. This chain connects TRBV24-1 to TRBJ2-1, with 8 bases lining up with TRBD1. CDR3 length: 16 amino acids. Germline loops: CDR1 KGHDR, CDR2 SFDVKD. V was pared by 7 bases and J by 4 bases, with 11 bases of the junction left unmatched. The CDR3 region has the DNA TGTGCCACCAGCCCCTCCGGGACAGGTGGTTACAATGAGCAGTTCTTC. This translates into CATSPSGTGGYNEQFF.

This clonotype was observed many times. The V gene is TRBV20-1, the J gene TRBJ2-1; D is perhaps TRBD2 (5 bases). V dropped 5 bases and J dropped 7 bases, with 12 bases sitting between them. Germline V gene sequence: CDR1 DFQATT, CDR2 SNEGSKA (reference sequence). There are 12 residues in the CDR3. The CDR3 sequence: CSAFRTANEQFF. The CDR3 coding sequence is TGCAGTGCTTTCAGGACTGCGAATGAGCAGTTCTTC.

Only a few counts were recorded for this clonotype. V usage is TRBV7-9 and J usage is TRBJ2-7, with a tentative D call TRBD2 (5 bases). Germline CDR1 reads SEHNR; CDR2 reads FQNEAQ (reference sequence). This CDR3 is 15 amino acids long. The V and J ends lost 4 bases and 4 bases respectively, with 17 bases between them. CDR3 bases: TGTGCCAGCAGCTCCTTAGCGAGCATAACTTACGAGCAGTACTTC. Amino acid sequence: CASSSLASITYEQYF.

The chain combines TRBV20-1 with TRBJ2-2, with D perhaps matching TRBD2 (5 bases). The CDR3 consists of 15 residues. Trimming took off 0 bases at V and 2 bases at J, with 10 bases between the two ends. The germline gives CDR1 DFQATT, CDR2 SNEGSKA (reference sequence). The chain's CDR3 is CSARDFRGNTGELFF. CDR3 DNA sequence: TGCAGTGCTAGAGATTTCCGGGGTAACACCGGGGAGCTGTTTTTT.

This clonotype was counted ten times or more. The chain combines TRBV20-1 with TRBJ2-4; D is ambiguous. The germline CDR1 and CDR2 sequences are DFQATT and SNEGSKA (reference sequence). The V and J ends lost 1 base and 0 bases respectively, with 22 bases between them. The CDR3 extends over 19 amino acids. The CDR3 region has the DNA TGCAGTGCTAGAGTAATCCCTTTTGAAAGATTGCTAGCCAAAAACATTCAGTACTTC. It translates to CSARVIPFERLLAKNIQYF.

This clonotype was counted only a few times. This chain joins TRBV7-6 and TRBJ2-5, with 9 bases identical to TRBD2. The CDR3 covers 18 residues. Germline lookup yields CDR1 SGHVS and CDR2 FNYEAQ. The trim removed 5 bases at V and 2 bases at J, leaving 15 bases unmatched. The DNA of the CDR3 is TGTGCCAGCAGCCACCCCCCTAGAGCTAGCGGGGTACAAGAGACCCAGTACTTC. It codes for CASSHPPRASGVQETQYF.

This clonotype was picked up a small number of times. The chain is built from TRBV11-3 and TRBJ2-5, with D possibly called TRBD1 or TRBD2 (5 bases each). The ends were cut back, 4 bases at V and 4 bases at J, with 22 bases in the middle. The CDR3 is 17 amino acids. Per the germline V gene, CDR1 is SGHNT and CDR2 is YENEEA. The CDR3 nucleotides read TGTGCCAGCAGCTCCGGTGTCTTTGGGACCCTGGGAGAGACCCAGTACTTC. Protein sequence: CASSSGVFGTLGETQYF.

This clonotype has ten or more counts. This chain uses TRBV20-1 with TRBJ2-1; 7 bases are shared with TRBD1. Losses at the gene ends were 5 bases for V and 3 bases for J; bases not matched to a gene: 7. The V gene's germline CDR1 is DFQATT and CDR2 SNEGSKA (reference sequence). CDR3 length: 14 residues. For the CDR3, the DNA is TGCAGTGCTCGCACAGGGGTCAACTACAATGAGCAGTTCTTC. Translated: CSARTGVNYNEQFF.

The chain uses TRBV15 and TRBJ2-1, with 11 bases identical to TRBD1. V dropped 3 bases and J dropped 5; count of bases not matched to a gene: 9. This CDR3 contains 17 residues. CDR1 is LNHNV and CDR2 is YYDKDF in the germline V gene (reference sequence). CDR3 loop: CATSSEFGTGGHNEQFF. CDR3 nucleotide sequence: TGTGCCACCAGCAGTGAATTCGGGACAGGGGGACACAATGAGCAGTTCTTC.

The chain combines TRBV10-3 with TRBJ2-1; 13 bases match TRBD2. V gave up 6 bases and J gave up 9 bases; unmatched junction bases: 5. Germline CDR1 and CDR2: ENHRY and SYGVKD. This CDR3 is built from 14 residues. CDR3 region: CAIRGLAGFGEQFF. The CDR3 DNA follows: TGTGCCATCAGGGGACTAGCGGGGTTCGGTGAGCAGTTCTTC.

This chain links TRBV7-3 with TRBJ1-5, with D tentatively TRBD1 (6 bases). The V gene's germline CDR1 is SGHTA and CDR2 FQGTGA. Trimming took 4 bases from V and 5 from J, leaving 18 bases between them. CDR3 length equals 16 residues. The CDR3 loop is CASSSAGEASDQPQHF. The CDR3 DNA is TGTGCCAGCAGCTCTGCAGGGGAGGCGAGCGATCAGCCCCAGCATTTT. The full variable domain, rest sourced from reference TRBV7-3 and TRBJ1-5, is GAGVSQTPSNKVTEKGKYVELRCDPISGHTALYWYRQSLGQGPEFLIYFQGTGAADDSGLPNDRFFAVRPEGSVSTLKIQRTERGDSAVYLCASSSAGEASDQPQHFGDGTRLSIL.

The sample holds a few counts of this clonotype. This rearrangement joins TRBV27 to TRBJ2-3; TRBD2 agrees at 8 bases. The V and J ends lost 3 bases and 2 bases, in that order; junction bases with no gene match: 7. CDR1 and CDR2 from the germline V gene are MNHEY and SMNVEV (reference sequence). CDR3 length: 16 residues. CDR3 bases: TGTGCCAGCAGTTTGACTCCGGGGGGGTACACAGATACGCAGTATTTT. Translated: CASSLTPGGYTDTQYF.

This clonotype was seen many times. The chain links TRBV12-3 or TRBV12-4 to TRBJ2-2, with TRBD1 matching over 9 bases. This CDR3 is 14 amino acids long. V trimming: 8 bases; J trimming: 0 bases; junction bases outside the gene matches: 1. The CDR3 spells CASRDRANTGELFF. CDR3 nucleotide sequence: TGTGCCAGCCGGGACAGGGCGAACACCGGGGAGCTGTTTTTT.

This clonotype was recorded at least ten times. This sequence joins TRBV7-8 and TRBJ2-5; D is unresolved. Germline CDR1 reads SGHVS; CDR2 reads FQNEAQ. The CDR3 contains 14 residues. Deletions cut 2 bases from V and 13 bases from J, with 20 bases between. The CDR3: CASSLKLGLIVPYF. CDR3 sequence (DNA): TGTGCCAGCAGCTTAAAATTGGGCCTCATCGTGCCGTACTTC. The full variable domain, completed using reference TRBV7-8 and TRBJ2-5, is GAGVSQSPRYKVAKRGQDVALRCDPISGHVSLFWYQQALGQGPEFLTYFQNEAQLDKSGLPSDRFFAERPEGSVSTLKIQRTQQEDSAVYLCASSLKLGLIVPYFGPGTRLLVL.

The chain employs TRBV7-8 and TRBJ2-7, with D maybe TRBD2 (5 bases). V was pared by 5 bases and J by 1 base, with 21 bases between. The CDR3 runs to 17 residues. Looked up from germline, CDR1 is SGHVS and CDR2 is FQNEAQ. The CDR3 region has the DNA TGTGCCAGCAGCCCCCGCTACCGGGATCGGGTTTCCTACGAGCAGTACTTC. Its translation: CASSPRYRDRVSYEQYF.

The V and J genes are TRBV29-1 and TRBJ1-2; D ambiguous. This CDR3 has 14 residues. CDR1 and CDR2 (germline): SQVTM, ANQGSEA. The germline V and J ends were trimmed by 4 bases and 2 bases, with 14 bases remaining between them. The CDR3 region has the DNA TGCAGCGTTGTTCACCATTTGGGGAACTATGGCTACACCTTC. Residues: CSVVHHLGNYGYTF.

This clonotype was counted only a few times. The rearrangement joins TRBV18 to TRBJ1-1; D not resolved. The CDR3 runs to 14 residues. Germline-derived CDR1 and CDR2 are KGHSH and LQKENI. The V end was cut by 2 bases, the J end by 1 base, with 8 bases between. The DNA of the CDR3 is TGTGCCAGCTCACCAGGACTGAGGAACACTGAAGCTTTCTTT. Its protein is CASSPGLRNTEAFF. The whole variable domain, remainder taken from reference TRBV18 and TRBJ1-1, is NAGVMQNPRHLVRRRGQEARLRCSPMKGHSHVYWYRQLPEEGLKFMVYLQKENIIDESGMPKERFSAEFPKEGPSILRIQQVVRGDSAAYFCASSPGLRNTEAFFGQGTRLTVV.

As regards this clonotype: Sequence at one end of the junction differs from germline and may be a read error. The chain employs TRBV12-3 or TRBV12-4 and TRBJ1-2; TRBD1 is a possible D gene (6 bases). The CDR3 covers 19 residues. CDR3 sequence (DNA): TGTGCCAGCTGTTTAGTACTTGAACGGGGGCGAGGGGCTAACTATGGCTACACCTTC. Its translation is CASCLVLERGRGANYGYTF.

Comment on this clonotype: This may stem from a read error, because a much larger clone lies one nucleotide away. The gene calls are TRBV5-5 and TRBJ2-7; possibly TRBD2 for D (5 bases). The germline V gene has CDR1 SGHKS and CDR2 YYEKEE (reference sequence). V lost 4 bases and J lost 5, with 16 bases in between. This CDR3 is 14 amino acids long. As DNA, the CDR3 is TGTGCCAGCAGCACCCAGGAGGCCTATCACGAGCAGTACTTC. It is translated as CASSTQEAYHEQYF.

This clonotype was seen only a few times. V is TRBV20-1 and J is TRBJ2-7; 9 positions match TRBD1. The CDR3 is 13 amino acids. Losses at the gene ends were 5 bases for V and 5 bases for J; bases not matched to a gene: 7. Germline V gene sequence: CDR1 DFQATT, CDR2 SNEGSKA (reference sequence). The CDR3 sequence is CSALGQGMNEQYV. In nucleotides, the CDR3 is TGCAGTGCTCTCGGACAGGGGATGAACGAGCAGTACGTC.

This clonotype was counted a few times. The genes are TRBV5-1 and TRBJ2-1, with D tentatively TRBD2 (5 bases). V gave up 4 bases and J gave up 2 bases, with 13 bases separating them. The germline gives CDR1 SGHRS, CDR2 YFSETQ. This CDR3 has 15 residues. The CDR3 DNA is TGCGCCAGCAGCGTCGGCGGGTCCCCCTACAATGAGCAGTTCTTC. This gives the protein CASSVGGSPYNEQFF.